The entry below gives a single T cell receptor (beta chain) sequence along with its context. Unique molecular identifiers were present on the cDNA, and a universal primer site came from template switching. TCRdb independently ran MiXCR on the 5' RACE reads; one entry per CDR3 protein. The data show 500,000 to 650,000 distinct CDR3 sequences, 7.1% seen once. This entry comes from a study of identical twins. The CDR3 spans 16 residues. Germline-derived CDR1 and CDR2 are SGHKS and YYEKEE (reference sequence). The V gene end was trimmed by 4 bases and the J gene end by 8 bases; junction bases not matched to a gene: 7. These data also featured in a second study, about yellow fever vaccine responses in identical twins.

This TCR came from a woman aged 18-29 years in good health. The chain employs TRBV5-5 and TRBJ2-1, with TRBD2 identical over 15 bases. What was sequenced was PBMCs. CDR3 protein: CASSPVGLAGGDEQFF. The DNA of the CDR3 is TGTGCCAGCAGCCCAGTAGGACTAGCGGGAGGGGATGAGCAGTTCTTC.